The clone carrying this TCR beta chain showed up many times. Antigen specificity is unknown. This entry belongs to a study of regulatory T cells in long-lasting Graves disease. Study results and limitations: Lower TCR diversity was seen in persistent Graves' patients than in newly diagnosed ones. Patients with persistent disease showed a bias toward TRBV28, TRBJ1-2 and TRBJ2-5.

Time point described: persistent/refractory GD, antithyroid drugs over 5 years with positive TRAb. RNA from PBMCs was the source of the TCR library. Recruitment took place at an endocrinology department in Xi'an, China. CDR3 length equals 15 residues. Germline V gene lookup returns CDR1 SGHDN and CDR2 FVKESK. Trimming stripped 0 bases from V and 5 bases from J, with 10 bases between. Combining iRepertoire HTBI primers with Arm-PCR of CDR3 regions, the authors built TCR beta libraries. From the multiplex PCR reads, TCRdb called clonotypes with MiXCR, one entry per CDR3 protein. The table records about 290,000 distinct CDR3 sequences, around 21% of them present only once.

This TCR came from a female donor with Graves disease. The chain recombines TRBV14 with TRBJ1-4; D is perhaps TRBD1 (6 bases). Here the sequenced sample was peripheral blood mononuclear cells (PBMCs), taken when the disease was refractory, from a patient treated with antithyroid drugs. CDR3 sequence: CASSQDHRVNEKLFF. CDR3 in DNA: TGTGCCAGCAGCCAAGATCACAGGGTCAATGAAAAACTGTTTTTT.